This T cell receptor beta chain was documented in a study of vaccination effects on CD4 cells after COVID-19. Looking at the study overall: It was two doses of either the BNT162b2 or mRNA-1273 vaccine that participants received. Study results and caveats: Early post-infection timepoints were missing from the study, which also had few convalescent patients.

This CDR3 is built from 15 residues. Germline V CDR1 and CDR2: SGHTS, YDEGEE. Trimming shortened V by 1 base and J by 9 bases, and 18 bases separated the two germline ends. In the case of this clone: Its antigen is not identified.

The protocol was immunoSEQ multiplex PCR, while the TCRdb copy is restricted to in-frame clones and leaves out a portion. This sample has about 21,000 clones, with 65% to 85% found just once. Under the ViraFEST assay, PBMC were stimulated with viral peptide pools so that antigen-specific CD4+ T cells expanded. Sequencing was performed afterwards. Culture proceeded for 10 days, and CD4+ T cells were then isolated. In the vaccine recipients, nucleocapsid antibodies were negative and there was no prior SARS-CoV-2 infection. Half of the medium was exchanged for IL-2 medium on both days 3 and 7. This clonotype was obtained from a human donor who received a COVID-19 vaccine. Specimen: CD4+ T cells from PBMCs cultured with HCoV-NL63 spike peptides, collected before COVID-19 vaccination. The chain couples TRBV5-8 to TRBJ2-3; D assignment may be TRBD1 or TRBD2 (5 bases each). The CDR3 sequence: CASSLRWGLRGTQYF. The CDR3 DNA follows: TGTGCCAGCAGCTTGAGGTGGGGCCTACGGGGAACGCAGTATTTT.